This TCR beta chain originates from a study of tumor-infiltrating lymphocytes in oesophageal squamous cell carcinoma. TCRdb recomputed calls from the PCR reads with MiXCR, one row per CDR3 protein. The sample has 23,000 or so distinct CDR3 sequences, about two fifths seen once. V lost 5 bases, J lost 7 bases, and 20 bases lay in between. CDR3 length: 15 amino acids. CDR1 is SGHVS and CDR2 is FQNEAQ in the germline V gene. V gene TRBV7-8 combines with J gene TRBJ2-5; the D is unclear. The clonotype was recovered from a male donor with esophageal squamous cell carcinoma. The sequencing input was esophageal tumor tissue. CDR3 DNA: TGTGCCAGCAGCACCCGCTCAACTATACGGGCGACCCAGTACTTC. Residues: CASSTRSTIRATQYF.